This is a list of T cell receptor beta chains from one sample in a study of metastatic and nonmetastatic thyroid tumors. Via MiXCR, TCRdb re-called the PCR reads. In the table there are under 40,000 clones, roughly 18% of which are singletons. Sequenced material: blood. These receptors were taken from a female donor with papillary thyroid cancer or a benign thyroid nodule (not recorded which). Some clones in this sample may be carry-over from other donors' samples. The conserved cysteine and the conserved F or W are not part of the CDR3 here.

V	CDR3
TRBV20-1	SASPSGESGNNEQF
TRBV6-1	ASRRTGSNQPQH
TRBV24-1	AARDSGPGGQPQH
TRBV5-1	ASTGGASGSFSYNEQF
TRBV5-4	ASSLFTGQGYT
TRBV19	ASSDARLYAYGYT
TRBV20-1	SATPGTSVTNEQF
TRBV15	ATSRGWDSGQT
TRBV2	ASKIDQGETQY
TRBV6-1	ASSEPCRAVSQETQY
TRBV25-1	ASSEWAGTDQTYEQY
TRBV6-1	ASIYSGRGTDTQY
TRBV19	ASSLQMDRSYGYT
TRBV5-1	ASNEWPESYNEQF
TRBV18	ASSPPLNTEAF
TRBV4-2	ASSQEGAGQYNEQF
TRBV19	ATSSSMNTEAF
TRBV15	ATSNIKGTSGSAWPSTDTQY
TRBV7-9	ASSLASGPVGEAF
TRBV20-1	SARDVSYYEQY
TRBV19	ASRDRDYGYT
TRBV10-3	AISELQGADTQY
TRBV20-1	SARDLRDLGIQY
TRBV29-1	SVANGVPGDVYEQY
TRBV10-3	AISPGAGTDTQY
TRBV12-3/TRBV12-4	ASSLGREKREQY
TRBV27	ASSGDLAGALREQY
TRBV6-1	ASSLPGLYYDYT